The T cell receptor (beta chain) under discussion was sequenced for a study of response to subunit inactivated influenza vaccine. Whole-study findings and limits: The authors offered the suggestion that each seasonal influenza vaccination recruits few new T cells.

Details on this clonotype: Its target is not known.

TCRdb fed the RT-PCR reads into MiXCR, producing one record per CDR3 protein. Counted here are about 500,000 distinct CDR3 sequences, more than 15% occurring once; the ten biggest clones make up roughly 3%. J gave up 1 base and V 3 bases, and 14 bases lay outside the gene matches. The CDR3 has 21 amino acids. Germline V gene sequence: CDR1 SGHAT, CDR2 FQDESV (reference sequence). The chain combines TRBV11-1 with TRBJ2-1; the match to TRBD2 covers 14 bases. Source: CD4+ T cells sorted from PBMCs, taken roughly 24 months after vaccination. The receptor was isolated from a man aged 45 to 70 who received an inactivated influenza vaccine. The CDR3 sequence: CASSFLGGTSGSRGSYNEQFF. As DNA, the CDR3 is TGTGCCAGCAGCTTTTTAGGCGGGACTAGCGGGAGTAGAGGGTCCTACAATGAGCAGTTCTTC.